This T cell receptor (beta chain) was profiled in a study of blood T cell repertoires in COVID-19. Produced via immunoSEQ multiplex PCR; TCRdb's table is partial and in-frame only. The table has hundreds of thousands of clones, more than 85% seen once. V was pared by 6 bases and J by 5 bases, with 16 bases between. The CDR3 runs to 14 residues. Germline assignment: CDR1 LGHDT and CDR2 YNNKEL (reference sequence). The J gene is TRBJ1-1, the V gene TRBV3-1 (or the pseudogene TRBV3-2); the D gene is possibly TRBD1 (5 bases). The sample comprised PBMCs or T cells enriched from blood (not recorded which). The sequence was obtained from a young woman who had recovered from COVID-19. The CDR3 loop reads CASSRTPDKTEAFF. The CDR3 nucleotides read TGTGCCAGCAGTCGGACCCCGGACAAGACTGAAGCTTTCTTT.